This T cell receptor (beta chain) was recovered during a study of blood T cell repertoires in COVID-19. Using immunoSEQ multiplex PCR, the repertoire was profiled, and TCRdb retains in-frame clones only, with some absent. This table has about 300,000 clones, about nine tenths appearing once. This clone appeared a single time. Sequencing was performed on peripheral blood. This sequence originates from a woman in her 50s with COVID-19, enrolled during active disease.

CDR3 bases: TGTGCCACCAGTGACCCTTCACTAGCGGGAGGACACGATACGCAGTATTTT. It encodes CATSDPSLAGGHDTQYF. The chain joins TRBV24-1 to TRBJ2-3, with TRBD2 identical over 12 bases. Germline V gives CDR1 KGHDR, CDR2 SFDVKD. V lost 4 bases to trimming and J lost 6 bases; unmatched junction nucleotides: 10. This CDR3 region has 17 residues.